Here is one TCR beta chain with its context. The sample comes from a study of PD-L1 blockade in urothelial cancer. Produced via immunoSEQ multiplex PCR; TCRdb's table is partial and in-frame only. The sample comprises about 95,000 clones, around nine tenths of which are singletons, and about 2% rests with the top ten. The V and J ends lost 9 bases and 6 bases, in that order; junction bases with no gene match: 11. Germline CDR1 LNHDA, CDR2 SQIVND (reference sequence). The CDR3 spans 14 residues. Time point reported: pretreatment peripheral blood. Material: PBMCs, obtained around atezolizumab (anti-PD-L1) treatment. This clonotype was obtained from a man aged 55-75 years with urothelial cancer. This chain links TRBV19 with TRBJ2-5; 9 nucleotides align to TRBD1. CDR3 nucleotide sequence: TGTGCCAGCGCTCCGGGACAGGGTCGACAGACCCAGTACTTC. It translates to CASAPGQGRQTQYF.